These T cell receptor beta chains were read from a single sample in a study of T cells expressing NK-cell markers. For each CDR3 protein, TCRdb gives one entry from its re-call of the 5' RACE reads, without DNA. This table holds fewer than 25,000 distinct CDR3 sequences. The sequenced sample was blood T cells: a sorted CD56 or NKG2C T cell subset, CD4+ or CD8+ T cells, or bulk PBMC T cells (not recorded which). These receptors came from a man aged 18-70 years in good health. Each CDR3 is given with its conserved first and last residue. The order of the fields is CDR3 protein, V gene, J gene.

CATSDSHRVLSGELFF	TRBV24-1	TRBJ2-2
CASSSLQGSPRDEQFF	TRBV7-9	TRBJ2-1
CASSLISASEPVHEQYF	TRBV16	TRBJ2-7
CASSYSLAGELFF	TRBV6-2/TRBV6-3	TRBJ2-2
CASSQEPLASTDTQYF	TRBV14	TRBJ2-3
CASSLRTGSYYGYTF	TRBV6-1	TRBJ1-2
CASSRAGTGGLTDTQYF	TRBV7-2	TRBJ2-3
CASSFGTVSNQPQHF	TRBV7-9	TRBJ1-5
CASSLGGPPLYNEQFF	TRBV7-8	TRBJ2-1
CASSGFRDRGNTEAFF	TRBV10-1	TRBJ1-1
CASTPSGTGNTGELFF	TRBV28	TRBJ2-2
CAWRTEGATAFF	TRBV30	TRBJ1-1
CASSFRGGNMNTEAFF	TRBV28	TRBJ1-1
CASNKDRGYEQFF	TRBV6-1	TRBJ2-1
CASSLWPTVGGSPLHF	TRBV28	TRBJ1-6
CASSLSGEKLFF	TRBV5-1	TRBJ1-4
CASSGTGTNNYGYTF	TRBV7-2	TRBJ1-2
CASSQDLDRANEKLFF	TRBV4-1	TRBJ1-4
CASMNPGLYNEQFF	TRBV12-3/TRBV12-4	TRBJ2-1
CASSPLAGGIQETQYF	TRBV6-1	TRBJ2-5
CSARWTSGGYEQYF	TRBV20-1	TRBJ2-7
CASKIRGHNQPQHF	TRBV12-3/TRBV12-4	TRBJ1-5
CSAKNRGRAGELFF	TRBV20-1	TRBJ2-2
CASSWGTEGEQFF	TRBV7-6	TRBJ2-1
CASSQETGEPSYEQYF	TRBV4-2	TRBJ2-7
CASSQDKRRTDTQYF	TRBV4-2	TRBJ2-3
CASNPANTGELFF	TRBV19	TRBJ2-2
CASSLAGRANTGELFF	TRBV12-3/TRBV12-4	TRBJ2-2
CATRTGRGDSDTQYF	TRBV15	TRBJ2-3
CASSPDPANTGELFF	TRBV5-4	TRBJ2-2
CASSLAGTSGYNEQFF	TRBV7-6	TRBJ2-1
CASSLSVNAPYNEQFF	TRBV7-9	TRBJ2-1
CSVGRASSTDTQYF	TRBV29-1	TRBJ2-3
CASSPQWGLEDTEAFF	TRBV11-2	TRBJ1-1
CASSNTPGGATGELFF	TRBV12-3/TRBV12-4	TRBJ2-2
CASSLDEDTQQFF	TRBV7-3	TRBJ2-1
CASSQGESGELFF	TRBV4-3	TRBJ2-2
CASSLCLGCEQYF	TRBV27	TRBJ2-7
CASSLVGGRNTGELFF	TRBV7-2	TRBJ2-2
CSASLAGGYEQYF	TRBV20-1	TRBJ2-7
CASSLSYGTDTQYF	TRBV27	TRBJ2-3
CASSYSGQTPQFF	TRBV7-2	TRBJ2-1
CASSSGQQLYNEQFF	TRBV5-1	TRBJ2-1
CASSPLEGSYEQFF	TRBV18	TRBJ2-1
CASSGYQLAGGYEQYF	TRBV11-2	TRBJ2-7